These 25 T cell receptor beta chains originate from one sample sequenced in a study of blood T cell repertoires in COVID-19. Sequencing was performed with immunoSEQ multiplex PCR; in TCRdb, only in-frame clones are kept and a portion is missing. Of roughly 480,000 clones listed, approximately 89% are singletons. Sequencing was performed on peripheral blood. The receptors stem from a young man with COVID-19, enrolled during active disease.

This clone was counted a few times. The chain couples TRBV5-4 to TRBJ1-6; 8 bases are a match to TRBD1. Losses at the gene ends were 2 bases for V and 4 bases for J; bases not matched to a gene: 5. CDR3 length: 16 amino acids. Germline CDR1 and CDR2: SGHNT and YYREEE (reference sequence). CDR3 sequence: CASSFGQGRYNSPLHF. The CDR3 DNA reads as TGTGCCAGCAGCTTCGGACAGGGCCGGTATAATTCACCCCTCCACTTT.

The chain links TRBV5-4 to TRBJ2-3; TRBD2 aligns across 14 bases. After removal of 1 base from V and 1 base from J, the junction contained 11 bases not matched to a gene. There are 20 residues in the CDR3. Germline CDR1 SGHNT, CDR2 YYREEE (reference sequence). CDR3 loop: CASSLLVGTSGSYRTDTQYF. The CDR3 region has the DNA TGTGCCAGCAGCTTGTTAGTTGGGACTAGCGGGAGTTACCGCACAGATACGCAGTATTTT.

The chain has TRBV9 and TRBJ1-2; TRBD1 matches at 7 bases. Germline CDR1 reads SGDLS; CDR2 reads YYNGEE. There are 15 residues in the CDR3. After removal of 2 bases from V and 8 bases from J, the junction contained 12 bases not matched to a gene. The CDR3 reads CASSVRDSPSWGYTF. The CDR3 DNA follows: TGTGCCAGCAGCGTCCGGGACAGCCCTTCTTGGGGCTACACCTTC.

The J gene is TRBJ2-5, the V gene TRBV6-5; the match to TRBD1 covers 9 bases. The CDR3 totals 13 residues. Germline CDR1 reads MNHEY; CDR2 reads SVGAGI. The ends lost 6 bases at V and 2 bases at J; junction bases unmatched: 1. The CDR3, as DNA: TGTGCCAGCAGCGGGACAGGGCAAGAGACCCAGTACTTC. Protein sequence: CASSGTGQETQYF.

The chain carries TRBV2 and TRBJ1-1; 7 bases match TRBD1. The CDR3 has 15 amino acids. V was clipped by 11 bases and J by 0 bases; unmatched bases: 12. Germline loops: CDR1 SNHLY, CDR2 FYNNEI. The CDR3 DNA reads TGTGCCGGGCCGGAAACAGGGGCTATGAACACTGAAGCTTTCTTT. Protein product: CAGPETGAMNTEAFF.

The CDR3 is CASSLDRGAGSTQYF. Here the CDR3 DNA reads TGTGCCAGCAGCTTAGATCGGGGGGCGGGATCGACCCAGTACTTC. The gene calls are TRBV5-4 and TRBJ2-5; a possible D gene is TRBD2 (7 bases). The CDR3 totals 15 residues. CDR1 is SGHNT, CDR2 YYREEE, per germline (reference sequence). V dropped 2 bases and J dropped 7 bases, with 18 bases sitting between them.

V and J are TRBV6-1 and TRBJ1-2; D perhaps matches TRBD1 (5 bases). The V end was cut by 3 bases, the J end by 5 bases, with 10 bases between. The germline V gene encodes CDR1 MNHNS and CDR2 SASEGT. This CDR3 has 13 residues. The CDR3 region is CASSEERGYGYTF. Written as DNA, the CDR3 is TGTGCCAGCAGTGAGGAGCGGGGGTATGGCTACACCTTC.

This chain links TRBV29-1 with TRBJ2-1; D ambiguous. CDR1 SQVTM and CDR2 ANQGSEA come from the germline V gene. The CDR3 loop spans 13 amino acids. Trimming left V 7 bases short and J 5 bases short, with 15 bases between. This CDR3 is CSGGQVSHNEQFF. In DNA, the CDR3 is TGCAGCGGGGGTCAGGTCTCACACAATGAGCAGTTCTTC.

The chain has TRBV19 and TRBJ2-1; D may be TRBD1 (6 bases). The CDR3 is 17 amino acids. Germline V gene sequence: CDR1 LNHDA, CDR2 SQIVND (reference sequence). Trimming left V 5 bases short and J 8 bases short, with 25 bases between. CDR3 sequence: CASSPTSRRDIPHEQFF. CDR3 DNA: TGTGCCAGTAGTCCTACCAGCCGCCGGGACATTCCCCATGAGCAGTTCTTC.

This clone was seen a single time. The rearrangement links TRBV25-1 to TRBJ2-7, with no clear D. Trimming cost V 8 bases and J 4 bases, with 6 bases left between them. CDR3 length: 10 amino acids. Germline V lookup: CDR1 MGHDK, CDR2 SYGVNS. CDR3 region: CASSGYEQYF. The DNA for the CDR3 is TGTGCCAGCTCCGGTTACGAGCAGTACTTC.

The genes are TRBV5-6 and TRBJ2-7, with D uncertain. CDR1 is SGHDT, CDR2 YYEEEE, per germline. The CDR3 is 13 residues long. V was trimmed by 1 base and J by 1 base, leaving 6 bases between them. The DNA for the CDR3 is TGTGCCAGCAGCTTGCTATATTCCTACGAGCAGTACTTC. Its protein is CASSLLYSYEQYF.

The CDR3 nucleotides are TGTGCCAGCAGCTTAGTAGGGGCTGTGCAGGGCACTGAAGCTTTCTTT. Residues: CASSLVGAVQGTEAFF. The V call is TRBV13, the J call TRBJ1-1; weak D call: TRBD1 (5 bases). This CDR3 region has 16 residues. Germline values: CDR1 PRHDT, CDR2 FYEKMQ (reference sequence). V was cut by 1 base and J by 4 bases, with 16 bases left in between.

The chain is built from TRBV2 and TRBJ2-7; 14 nucleotides agree with TRBD2. Germline V lookup: CDR1 SNHLY, CDR2 FYNNEI. V lost 6 bases, J lost 7 bases, and 5 bases stayed unmatched. The CDR3 is 14 residues long. The CDR3 bases are TGTGCCAGCAGCGGGACTAGCGGGGGAAGGGAGCAGTACTTC. This gives the protein CASSGTSGGREQYF.

The chain recombines TRBV27 with TRBJ2-5, with 8 positions matching TRBD2. The V segment lost 6 bases and the J segment 4 bases; nucleotides outside the gene matches: 13. The CDR3 has 16 residues. Germline CDR1 reads MNHEY; CDR2 reads SMNVEV (reference sequence). This CDR3 reads CASSRLGSGSGETQYF. Here the CDR3 DNA reads TGTGCCAGCAGCCGTCTTGGGAGCGGGAGTGGAGAGACCCAGTACTTC.

This chain uses TRBV28 with TRBJ2-5; TRBD2 is a possible D gene (6 bases). CDR3 length equals 16 residues. Trimming shortened V by 9 bases and J by 1 base, and 21 bases separated the two germline ends. Germline CDR1 MDHEN, CDR2 SYDVKM. CDR3 sequence: CASLSAPGAGQETQYF. The CDR3 region has the DNA TGTGCCAGTCTCTCTGCCCCCGGAGCGGGCCAAGAGACCCAGTACTTC.

This sequence joins TRBV18 and TRBJ2-2, with 10 bases matching TRBD1. J was trimmed by 3 bases and V by 8 bases; bases with no gene match: 6. The V gene's germline CDR1 is KGHSH and CDR2 LQKENI. CDR3 size: 15 residues. CDR3 nucleotides: TGTGCCAGCGCCTGGACAGGGGGGGACACCGGGGAGCTGTTTTTT. Its protein product is CASAWTGGDTGELFF.

V usage is TRBV6-5 and J usage is TRBJ2-7; tentative D call: TRBD2 (5 bases). V dropped 4 bases and J dropped 7 bases, with 14 bases sitting between them. CDR1 is MNHEY, CDR2 SVGAGI, per germline. There are 13 residues in the CDR3. For the CDR3, the DNA is TGTGCCAGCAGTTCAACTAGTATGGGGGAGCAGTACTTC. Translated: CASSSTSMGEQYF.

The rearrangement joins TRBV6-1 to TRBJ1-6; 8 bases are shared with TRBD1. The germline V gene encodes CDR1 MNHNS and CDR2 SASEGT. The ends lost 4 bases at V and 6 bases at J; junction bases unmatched: 8. The CDR3 has 16 amino acids. The CDR3 sequence is CASSVLQGGGNSPLHF. In nucleotides, the CDR3 is TGTGCCAGCAGTGTTCTACAGGGGGGTGGTAATTCACCCCTCCACTTT.

The chain is built from TRBV24-1 and TRBJ1-2; D is perhaps TRBD1 (6 bases). Germline-derived CDR1 and CDR2 are KGHDR and SFDVKD. V dropped 7 bases and J dropped 2 bases, with 16 bases sitting between them. There are 15 residues in the CDR3. CDR3 nucleotides: TGTGCCACCAGCGGGGTCCATACAGGGAACTATGGCTACACCTTC. This sequence encodes CATSGVHTGNYGYTF.

The chain couples TRBV18 to TRBJ1-2; D ambiguous. This CDR3 has 14 residues. Trimming took 3 bases from V and 0 from J, leaving 8 bases between them. In germline, CDR1 is KGHSH, CDR2 LQKENI. The CDR3 reads CASSPGETNYGYTF. The CDR3 nucleotides are TGTGCCAGCTCACCCGGGGAGACTAACTATGGCTACACCTTC.

This chain connects TRBV29-1 to TRBJ2-1; 9 positions agree with TRBD1. Per germline, CDR1 SQVTM and CDR2 ANQGSEA. The CDR3 contains 15 residues. V lost 1 base, J lost 3 bases, and 4 bases stayed unmatched. As DNA, the CDR3 is TGCAGCGTTGAAGGGACAGGGGATATCTACAATGAGCAGTTCTTC. Encoded protein: CSVEGTGDIYNEQFF.

The rearrangement uses TRBV10-2 and TRBJ1-1; TRBD1 is a possible D gene (5 bases). CDR3 length equals 14 residues. The germline V and J ends were trimmed by 6 bases and 0 bases, with 11 bases remaining between them. Germline V lookup: CDR1 WSHSY, CDR2 SAAADI. The CDR3 protein is CASRGRGMNTEAFF. The DNA for the CDR3 is TGCGCCAGCAGGGGAAGGGGAATGAACACTGAAGCTTTCTTT.

The J gene is TRBJ2-3, the V gene TRBV19; 9 bases map to TRBD1. The CDR3 runs to 15 residues. CDR1 is LNHDA, CDR2 SQIVND, per germline (reference sequence). Unmatched junction bases numbered 4, after V lost 4 bases and J lost 2 bases. The CDR3 DNA follows: TGTGCCAGTAGTAGCCGGGACAGGGACACAGATACGCAGTATTTT. Translated, it gives CASSSRDRDTDTQYF.

V and J are TRBV12-3 or TRBV12-4 and TRBJ2-7, with 8 nucleotides matching TRBD1. The CDR3 is 13 residues long. Trimming took 8 bases from V and 4 from J; bases not matched to a gene: 7. In DNA form, the CDR3 reads TGTGCCAGCCGAAGGACAGGGTCTTACGAGCAGTACTTC. Its translation: CASRRTGSYEQYF.

The rearrangement links TRBV5-4 to TRBJ1-2, with TRBD1 matching over 7 bases. The length of the CDR3 is 13 residues. Germline V gives CDR1 SGHNT, CDR2 YYREEE (reference sequence). The ends lost 4 bases at V and 8 bases at J; junction bases unmatched: 8. The CDR3 sequence: CASSETGLGGYTF. The CDR3 nucleotides are TGTGCCAGCAGCGAGACAGGGTTGGGCGGCTACACCTTC.